This T cell receptor beta chain appears in the sequencing data of a study of cytomegalovirus exposure and HLA in healthy donors. This clone was found once. Vbeta (60) and Jbeta (13) primers were used in the PCR. Method: immunoSEQ multiplex PCR; TCRdb's copy keeps in-frame clones and lacks some. Counted here are roughly 130,000 clones, 65% to 80% occurring once; the ten biggest clones make up approximately 1%. The CDR3 loop spans 15 amino acids. J was trimmed by 4 bases and V by 6 bases; bases with no gene match: 8. Germline CDR1 reads MNHNS; CDR2 reads SASEGT. The TCR comes from a human donor in good health. Specimen: PBMCs. The genes are TRBV6-1 and TRBJ2-1; TRBD1 matches at 8 bases. CDR3 nucleotides: TGTGCCAGCAGGGGTACAGGGGGTCAGTACAATGAGCAGTTCTTC. It yields the protein CASRGTGGQYNEQFF.